This TCR beta chain was identified in a study of blood T cell repertoires in COVID-19. About the study: T cells, B-cell-depleted T cells, or PBMCs provided the cDNA or gDNA that served as material.

This clone was seen just once. Original handling: Reference gene primer amplification gave estimated nucleated cell counts. Repertoires were generated with immunoSEQ multiplex PCR, while TCRdb's copy carries only in-frame clones and drops some. The V and J calls and clone size were taken over from that table, and D and trimming were inferred from the DNA. The sample lists roughly 700,000 clones, around 90% occurring once. This CDR3 is 16 amino acids long. Germline CDR1 is SGHRS and CDR2 is YFSETQ. V was clipped by 3 bases and J by 8 bases; unmatched bases: 15. The source of this sequence is a woman under 30 with acute or convalescent COVID-19. The specimen was peripheral blood. V gene TRBV5-1 combines with J gene TRBJ1-2, with TRBD1 identical over 8 bases. This CDR3 is CASSSSTTGVSVGYTF. In nucleotides, the CDR3 is TGCGCCAGCAGCTCCTCAACGACAGGGGTGAGCGTAGGCTACACCTTC.